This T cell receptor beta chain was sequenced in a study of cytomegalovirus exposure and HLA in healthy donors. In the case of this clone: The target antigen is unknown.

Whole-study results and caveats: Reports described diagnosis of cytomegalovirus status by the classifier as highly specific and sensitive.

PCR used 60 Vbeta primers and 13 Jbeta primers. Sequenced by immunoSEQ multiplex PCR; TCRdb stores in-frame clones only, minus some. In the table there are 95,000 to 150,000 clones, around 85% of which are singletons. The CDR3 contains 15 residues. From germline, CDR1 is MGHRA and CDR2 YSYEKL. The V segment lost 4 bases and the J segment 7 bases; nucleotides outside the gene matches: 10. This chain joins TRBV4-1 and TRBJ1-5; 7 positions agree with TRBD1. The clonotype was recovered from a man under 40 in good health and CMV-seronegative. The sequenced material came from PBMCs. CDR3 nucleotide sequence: TGCGCCAGCAGCCTCCGACAGGGTGTAGAGCAGCCCCAGCATTTT. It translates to CASSLRQGVEQPQHF.